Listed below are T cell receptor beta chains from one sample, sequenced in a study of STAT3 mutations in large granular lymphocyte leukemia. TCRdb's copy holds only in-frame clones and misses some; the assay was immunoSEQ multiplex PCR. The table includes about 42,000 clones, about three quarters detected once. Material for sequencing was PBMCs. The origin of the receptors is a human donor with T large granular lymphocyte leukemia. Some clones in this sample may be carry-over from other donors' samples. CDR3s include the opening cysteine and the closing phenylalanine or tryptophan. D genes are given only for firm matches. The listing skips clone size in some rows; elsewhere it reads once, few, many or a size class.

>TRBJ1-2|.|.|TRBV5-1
TGCGCCAGCAGCGAGCAGACAATCAACTATGGCTACACCTTC
CASSEQTINYGYTF
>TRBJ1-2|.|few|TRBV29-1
TGCAGCGTTGAAGACCCTCGCGGGGCGGTCTCTGGCTACACCTTC
CSVEDPRGAVSGYTF
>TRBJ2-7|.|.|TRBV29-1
TGCAGCGTCCGACGGGGTCCCTACGAGCAGTACTTC
CSVRRGPYEQYF
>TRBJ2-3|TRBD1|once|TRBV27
TGTGCCAGCAGGTCTTATGACATTGGGACAGCCCGGGCCACAGATACGCAGTATTTT
CASRSYDIGTARATDTQYF
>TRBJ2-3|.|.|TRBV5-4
TGTGCCAGCAGCTCTTCGGCAGGGGCATCTAGCACAGATACGCAGTATTTT
CASSSSAGASSTDTQYF
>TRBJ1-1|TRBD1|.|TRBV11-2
TGTGCCAGCAAGGGGACAGTCCCACAAGTGGATGAAGCTTTCTTT
CASKGTVPQVDEAFF
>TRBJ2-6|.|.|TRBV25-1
TGTGCCAGCAGTTGGGGGACATCGAGCTCTGGGGCCAACGTCCTGACTTTC
CASSWGTSSSGANVLTF
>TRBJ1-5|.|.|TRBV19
TGTGCCAGTAGTACCACAGGAGACAATCAGCCCCAGCATTTT
CASSTTGDNQPQHF
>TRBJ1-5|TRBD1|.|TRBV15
TGTGCCACCAGCAGAGCCGGGACAGGGAACAATCAGCCCCAGCATTTT
CATSRAGTGNNQPQHF
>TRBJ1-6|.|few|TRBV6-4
TGTGCCAGCAGTGACCGGTCCGAAAGCAATTCACCCCTCCACTTT
CASSDRSESNSPLHF
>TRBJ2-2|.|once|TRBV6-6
TGTGCCAGCAGTTCCCATAGTGGCACCGGGGAGCTGTTTTTT
CASSSHSGTGELFF
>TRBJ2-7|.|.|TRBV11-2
TGTGCCAGCAGCTTAGTACAGGCGGGCGAGCAGTACTTC
CASSLVQAGEQYF
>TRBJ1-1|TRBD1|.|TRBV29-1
TGCAGCGGCCGGGACAGAGTGAACACTGAAGCTTTCTTT
CSGRDRVNTEAFF
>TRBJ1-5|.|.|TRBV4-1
TGCGCCAGCAGCCAAGAAGGACGGGAAATGGAGCCCCAGCATTTT
CASSQEGREMEPQHF
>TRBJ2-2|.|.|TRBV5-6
TGTGCCAGCAGCTTGGACCCCGGTGGGACCGGGGAGCTGTTTTTT
CASSLDPGGTGELFF
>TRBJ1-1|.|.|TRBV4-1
TGCGCCAGCAGCCAAGGCGGTTCTGAAGCTTTCTTT
CASSQGGSEAFF
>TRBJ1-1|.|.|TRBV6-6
TGTGCCAGCAGTTACCCCCCGGCCTCTGGGGGGACTGAAGCTTTCTTT
CASSYPPASGGTEAFF
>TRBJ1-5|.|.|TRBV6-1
TGTGCCAGCAGACCACCGAATCAGCCCCAGCATTTT
CASRPPNQPQHF
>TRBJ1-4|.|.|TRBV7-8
TGTGCCAGCAGCCCCTCGAGCGCTATAAATGAAAAACTGTTTTTT
CASSPSSAINEKLFF
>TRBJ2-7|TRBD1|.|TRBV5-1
TGCGCCAGCAGCTTGTCTCCGGGACAGGGGGCCTACGAGCAGTACTTC
CASSLSPGQGAYEQYF
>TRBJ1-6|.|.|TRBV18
TGTGCCAGCTCACCACCCGGTTCGGGCGGACTGATTAATTCACCCCTCCACTTT
CASSPPGSGGLINSPLHF
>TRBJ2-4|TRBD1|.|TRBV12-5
TGTGCTAGTGGCACAGGGGGCCCTGAAAACATTCAGTACTTC
CASGTGGPENIQYF
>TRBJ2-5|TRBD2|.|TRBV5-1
TGCGCCAGCAGCTTGTCAGTCCTAGCGGGGTTCCAAGAGACCCAGTACTTC
CASSLSVLAGFQETQYF
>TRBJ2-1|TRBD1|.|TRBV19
TGTGCCAGTAGTGTGGGACAGGGCATAATGACCTACAATGAGCAGTTCTTC
CASSVGQGIMTYNEQFF
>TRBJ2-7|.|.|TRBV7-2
TGTGCCAGCAGCTTTATAACAGACTCCTACGAGCAGTACTTC
CASSFITDSYEQYF
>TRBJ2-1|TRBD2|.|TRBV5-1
TGCGCCAGCAGGGATGAACTAGCGGGGGGGGAGTTCTTC
CASRDELAGGEFF
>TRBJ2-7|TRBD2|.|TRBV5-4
TGTGCCAGCAGCCAAAACCCTAGCGGGGGCTACGAGCAGTACTTC
CASSQNPSGGYEQYF
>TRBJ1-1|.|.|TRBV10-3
TGTGCCATCAGAATACAGGGTTCGAACACTGAAGCTTTCTTT
CAIRIQGSNTEAFF
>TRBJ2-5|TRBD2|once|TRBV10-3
TGTGCCATCAGTACTAGCGGGGCAGGGGAGACCCAGTACTTC
CAISTSGAGETQYF
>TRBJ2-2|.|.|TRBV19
TGTGCCAGTAGTCCCCCCCCAGGATCCACCGGGGAGCTGTTTTTT
CASSPPPGSTGELFF
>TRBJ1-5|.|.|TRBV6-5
TGTGCCAGCAGGCTTCGGGGAGGGCAGCCCCAGCATTTT
CASRLRGGQPQHF
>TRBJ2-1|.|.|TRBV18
TGTGCCAGCTCACCCGGGTCCCACCGCGATGAGCAGTTCTTC
CASSPGSHRDEQFF
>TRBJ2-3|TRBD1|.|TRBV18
TGTGCCAGCTCGCGGACAGGGGGGGACACAGATACGCAGTATTTT
CASSRTGGDTDTQYF